What follows is one T cell receptor beta chain and its context. Its specificity is unknown. The germline V gene has CDR1 SGDLS and CDR2 YYNGEE. V was cut by 7 bases and J by 0 bases, with 6 bases left in between. This CDR3 spans 12 amino acids. The sample originates from a study of T cells in localized non-small cell lung cancer. Study results and limitations: Sequencing was restricted to one tumor region; therefore, heterogeneity remains possible. Blood T cell density predicted longer survival; adjacent-lung clonality, shorter. Adjacent lung tissue had a median approximately 57 of the top 100 clones found in the tumor.

Sequencing used immunoSEQ multiplex PCR; TCRdb keeps in-frame clones, though not all of them. The table records 25,000 to 30,000 clones, 84% of them present only once. The sequence came from a man aged 35-75 years with stage III lung adenocarcinoma. The V and J genes are TRBV9 and TRBJ2-3; D is unresolved. The sample consisted of peripheral blood mononuclear cells, taken before any cancer treatment. CDR3 nucleotide sequence: TGTGCCAGCGCTAGAAGCACAGATACGCAGTATTTT. This translates into CASARSTDTQYF.